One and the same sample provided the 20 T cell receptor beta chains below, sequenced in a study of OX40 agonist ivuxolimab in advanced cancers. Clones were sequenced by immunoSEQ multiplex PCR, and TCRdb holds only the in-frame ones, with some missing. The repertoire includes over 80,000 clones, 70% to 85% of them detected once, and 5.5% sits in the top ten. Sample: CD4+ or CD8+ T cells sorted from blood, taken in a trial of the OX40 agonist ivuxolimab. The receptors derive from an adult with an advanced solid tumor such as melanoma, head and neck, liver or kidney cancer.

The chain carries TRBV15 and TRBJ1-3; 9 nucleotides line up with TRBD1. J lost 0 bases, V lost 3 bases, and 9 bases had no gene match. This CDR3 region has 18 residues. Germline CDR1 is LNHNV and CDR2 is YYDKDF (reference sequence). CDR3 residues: CATSREGDRAYSGNTIYF. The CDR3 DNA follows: TGTGCCACCAGCAGGGAAGGGGACAGGGCCTACTCTGGAAACACCATATATTTT.

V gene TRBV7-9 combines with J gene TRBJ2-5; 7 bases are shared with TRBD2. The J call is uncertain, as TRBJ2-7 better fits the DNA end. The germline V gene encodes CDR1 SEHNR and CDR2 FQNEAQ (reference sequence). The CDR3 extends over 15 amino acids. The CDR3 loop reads CASSFTSASSYEQYF. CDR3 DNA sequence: TGTGCCAGCAGCTTCACTAGCGCTAGCTCCTACGAGCAGTACTTC.

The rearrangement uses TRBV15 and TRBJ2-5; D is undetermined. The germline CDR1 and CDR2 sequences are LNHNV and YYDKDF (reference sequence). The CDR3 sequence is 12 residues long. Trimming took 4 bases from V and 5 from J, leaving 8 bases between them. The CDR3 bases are TGTGCCACCAGCATGGGCCCCGAGACCCAGTACTTC. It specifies CATSMGPETQYF. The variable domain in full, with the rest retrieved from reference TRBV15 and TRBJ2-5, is DAMVIQNPRYQVTQFGKPVTLSCSQTLNHNVMYWYQQKSSQAPKLLFHYYDKDFNNEADTPDNFQSRRPNTSFCFLDIRSPGLGDTAMYLCATSMGPETQYFGPGTRLLVL.

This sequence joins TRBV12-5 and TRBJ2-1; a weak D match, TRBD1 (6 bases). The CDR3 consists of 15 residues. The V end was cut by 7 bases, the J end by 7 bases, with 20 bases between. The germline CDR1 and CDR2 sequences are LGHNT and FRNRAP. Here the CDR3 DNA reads TGTGCTAGTGCCCTTGGACAGAGCCCCTTTAATGAGCAGTTCTTC. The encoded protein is CASALGQSPFNEQFF. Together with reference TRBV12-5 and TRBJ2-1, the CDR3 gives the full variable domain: DARVTQTPRHKVTEMGQEVTMRCQPILGHNTVFWYRQTMMQGLELLAYFRNRAPLDDSGMPKDRFSAEMPDATLATLKIQPSEPRDSAVYFCASALGQSPFNEQFFGPGTRLTVL.

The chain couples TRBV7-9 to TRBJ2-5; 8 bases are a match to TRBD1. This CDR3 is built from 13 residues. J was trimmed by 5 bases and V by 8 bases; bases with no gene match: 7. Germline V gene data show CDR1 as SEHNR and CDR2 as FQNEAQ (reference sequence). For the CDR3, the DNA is TGTGCCAGCGTTCAGGGGGCCGGCGAGACCCAGTACTTC. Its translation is CASVQGAGETQYF.

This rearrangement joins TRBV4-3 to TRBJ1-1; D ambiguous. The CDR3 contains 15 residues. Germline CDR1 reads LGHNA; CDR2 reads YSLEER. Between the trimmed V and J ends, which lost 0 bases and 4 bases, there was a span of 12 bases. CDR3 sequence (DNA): TGCGCCAGCAGCCAAGATCCGGGGATGGGCACTGAAGCTTTCTTT. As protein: CASSQDPGMGTEAFF.

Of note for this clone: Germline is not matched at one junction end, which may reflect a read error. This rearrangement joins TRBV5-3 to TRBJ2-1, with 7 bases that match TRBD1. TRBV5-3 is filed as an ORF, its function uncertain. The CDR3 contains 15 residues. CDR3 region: CASSLAVTGQNEQFF. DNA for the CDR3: TGTGCCAGCAGCTTGGCCGTGACAGGGCAGAATGAGCAGTTCTTC.

Here the CDR3 reads CASSQDRSGGVRNEQFF. CDR3 DNA: TGTGCCAGCAGCCAAGATCGGAGTGGAGGGGTCAGGAATGAGCAGTTCTTC. V is TRBV4-2 and J is TRBJ2-1; maybe TRBD2 (6 bases). This CDR3 has 17 residues. Trimming cost V 0 bases and J 7 bases, with 19 bases left between them. The germline V gene has CDR1 LGHNA and CDR2 YNFKEQ.

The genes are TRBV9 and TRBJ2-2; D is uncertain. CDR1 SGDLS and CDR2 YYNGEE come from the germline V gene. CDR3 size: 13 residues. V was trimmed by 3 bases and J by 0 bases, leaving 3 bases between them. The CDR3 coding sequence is TGTGCCAGCAGCGATGCGAACACCGGGGAGCTGTTTTTT. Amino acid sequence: CASSDANTGELFF.

The CDR3 protein is CASRGTHHSYGYTF. The CDR3 nucleotides are TGTGCCAGCAGGGGGACACACCACAGCTATGGCTACACCTTC. The chain carries TRBV6-1 and TRBJ1-2, with D perhaps matching TRBD1 (6 bases). Trimming left V 6 bases short and J 4 bases short, with 15 bases between. Germline loops: CDR1 MNHNS, CDR2 SASEGT. The CDR3 length is 14 residues.

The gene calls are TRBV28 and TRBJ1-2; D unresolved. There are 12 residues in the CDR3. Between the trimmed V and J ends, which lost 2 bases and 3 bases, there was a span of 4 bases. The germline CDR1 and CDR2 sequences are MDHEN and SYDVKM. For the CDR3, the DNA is TGTGCCAGCAGTTTAGAGGACTATGGCTACACCTTC. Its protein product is CASSLEDYGYTF.

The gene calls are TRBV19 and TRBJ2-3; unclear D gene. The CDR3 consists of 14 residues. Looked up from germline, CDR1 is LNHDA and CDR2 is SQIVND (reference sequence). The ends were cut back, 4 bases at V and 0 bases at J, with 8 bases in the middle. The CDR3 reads CASSTTGSTDTQYF. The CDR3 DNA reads TGTGCCAGTAGTACCACCGGTAGCACAGATACGCAGTATTTT.

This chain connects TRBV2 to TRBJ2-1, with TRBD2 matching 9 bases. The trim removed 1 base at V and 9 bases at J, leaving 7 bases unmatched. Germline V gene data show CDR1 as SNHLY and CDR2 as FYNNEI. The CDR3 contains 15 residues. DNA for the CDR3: TGTGCCAGCAGTGAAGGTGGGCTAGCGGGAAGTGAGCAGTTCTTC. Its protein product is CASSEGGLAGSEQFF.

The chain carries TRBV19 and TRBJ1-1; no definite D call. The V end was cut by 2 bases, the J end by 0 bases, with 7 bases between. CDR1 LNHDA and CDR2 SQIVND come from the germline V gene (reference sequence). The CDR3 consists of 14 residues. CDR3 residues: CASSIQEVNTEAFF. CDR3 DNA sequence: TGTGCCAGTAGTATACAGGAGGTGAACACTGAAGCTTTCTTT.

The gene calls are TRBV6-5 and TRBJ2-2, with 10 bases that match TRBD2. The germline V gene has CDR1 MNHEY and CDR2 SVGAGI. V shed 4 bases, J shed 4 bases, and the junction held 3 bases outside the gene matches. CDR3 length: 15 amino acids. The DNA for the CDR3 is TGTGCCAGCAGTTCCGCTAGCGGGGGCACCGGGGAGCTGTTTTTT. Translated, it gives CASSSASGGTGELFF.

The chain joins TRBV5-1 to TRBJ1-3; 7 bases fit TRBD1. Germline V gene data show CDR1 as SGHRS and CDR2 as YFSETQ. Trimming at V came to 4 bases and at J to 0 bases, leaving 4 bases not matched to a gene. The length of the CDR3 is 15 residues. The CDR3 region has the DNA TGCGCCAGCAGCGAAACAGGGGCCTCTGGAAACACCATATATTTT. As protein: CASSETGASGNTIYF.

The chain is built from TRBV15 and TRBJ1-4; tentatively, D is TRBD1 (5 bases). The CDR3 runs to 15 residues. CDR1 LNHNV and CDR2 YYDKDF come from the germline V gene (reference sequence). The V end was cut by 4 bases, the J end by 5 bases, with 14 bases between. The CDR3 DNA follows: TGTGCCACCAGCACCCCTCATGGGGGGAATGAAAAACTGTTTTTT. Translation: CATSTPHGGNEKLFF.

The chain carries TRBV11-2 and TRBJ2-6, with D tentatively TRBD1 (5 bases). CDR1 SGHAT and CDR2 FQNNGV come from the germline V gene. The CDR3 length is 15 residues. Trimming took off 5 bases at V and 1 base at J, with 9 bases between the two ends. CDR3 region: CASSRDRSGANVLTF. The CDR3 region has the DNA TGTGCCAGCAGCAGAGACAGATCTGGGGCCAACGTCCTGACTTTC.

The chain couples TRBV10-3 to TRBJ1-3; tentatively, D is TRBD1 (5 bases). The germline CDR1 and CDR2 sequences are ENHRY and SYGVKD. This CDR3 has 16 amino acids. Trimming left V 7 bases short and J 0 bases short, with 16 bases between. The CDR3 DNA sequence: TGTGCCATCACTAGGGACCGAACTCTCTCTGGAAACACCATATATTTT. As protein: CAITRDRTLSGNTIYF.

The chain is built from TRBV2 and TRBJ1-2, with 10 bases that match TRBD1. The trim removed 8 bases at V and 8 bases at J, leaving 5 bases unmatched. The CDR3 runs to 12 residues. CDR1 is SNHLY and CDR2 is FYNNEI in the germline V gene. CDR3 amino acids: CASRQGARGYTF. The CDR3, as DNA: TGTGCCAGCCGACAGGGGGCAAGAGGCTACACCTTC.